These 26 T cell receptor beta chains were all obtained from the same sample, sequenced in a study of T cells in Graves' hyperthyroidism and ophthalmopathy. From RNA transcripts, TCR beta CDR3 regions were amplified. The HTBI set primed first-round TCR CDR3 RT-PCR. Via MiXCR, TCRdb re-called the multiplex PCR reads, giving one row per CDR3 protein. This sample yields hundreds of thousands of distinct CDR3 sequences, of which roughly 14% are seen a single time; around 4.1% belongs to the top ten. Sequencing input: blood. The source of these receptors is a woman aged 40 to 50 with Graves' ophthalmopathy.

This clonotype has more than one count but fewer than ten. This chain uses TRBV28 with TRBJ2-7; no clear D. The CDR3 covers 11 residues. Germline assignment: CDR1 MDHEN and CDR2 SYDVKM. The V and J ends lost 8 bases and 3 bases respectively, with 8 bases between them. The CDR3 region is CASQTDYEQYF. In DNA, the CDR3 is TGTGCCAGCCAGACGGACTACGAGCAGTACTTC.

This clonotype has a count of ten or more. The CDR3 region has the DNA TGCAGTGCTAGAGTCATGGGCAGGGGAGAGACCCAGTACTTC. Translating gives CSARVMGRGETQYF. The chain carries TRBV20-1 and TRBJ2-5, with D possibly being TRBD1 (6 bases). Germline values: CDR1 DFQATT, CDR2 SNEGSKA (reference sequence). V dropped 1 base and J dropped 4 bases, with 13 bases sitting between them. CDR3 length: 14 amino acids.

This clonotype occurred many times. The rearrangement joins TRBV29-1 to TRBJ2-3; D not certain. The length of the CDR3 is 13 residues. Germline values: CDR1 SQVTM, CDR2 ANQGSEA. With 4 bases removed from V and 4 bases from J, the gap between germline ends came to 12 bases. The CDR3 DNA follows: TGCAGCGTTGGTAGAGTATTAGCAGATACGCAGTATTTT. Amino acids: CSVGRVLADTQYF.

Ten or more counts support this clonotype. This chain connects TRBV6-5 to TRBJ2-7; TRBD1 aligns across 8 bases. V lost 5 bases, J lost 6 bases, and 15 bases stayed unmatched. This CDR3 comprises 16 residues. Germline lookup yields CDR1 MNHEY and CDR2 SVGAGI. The CDR3 nucleotides read TGTGCCAGCAGTCGTCGGTGGACAGGGTCATTGTTCGAGCAGTACTTC. Protein: CASSRRWTGSLFEQYF.

This clonotype was seen ten or more times. The chain couples TRBV28 to TRBJ2-7; D unresolved. The CDR3 has 15 residues. Trimming took 4 bases from V and 5 from J, leaving 18 bases between them. Per germline, CDR1 MDHEN and CDR2 SYDVKM. CDR3 sequence: CASSWLAHLGDEQYF. The CDR3 DNA follows: TGTGCCAGCAGTTGGCTTGCGCACCTCGGTGACGAGCAGTACTTC.

This clonotype has ten or more counts. The V gene is TRBV30, the J gene TRBJ1-5; D is possibly TRBD1 (6 bases). The CDR3 loop spans 12 amino acids. Germline assignment: CDR1 GTSNPN and CDR2 SVGIG (reference sequence). Trimming took off 4 bases at V and 5 bases at J, with 9 bases between the two ends. The CDR3 loop is CAWNRGDQPQHF. CDR3 bases: TGTGCCTGGAATAGGGGGGATCAGCCCCAGCATTTT.

The J gene is TRBJ2-7, the V gene TRBV6-5, with D uncertain. Germline-derived CDR1 and CDR2 are MNHEY and SVGAGI. The length of the CDR3 is 15 residues. The V end was cut by 0 bases, the J end by 3 bases, with 12 bases between. The CDR3 coding sequence is TGTGCCAGCAGTTACTCGCAAGACTCCAGCTACGAGCAGTACTTC. Protein sequence: CASSYSQDSSYEQYF.

This clonotype was seen many times. The rearrangement joins TRBV5-1 to TRBJ1-1; D possibly corresponds to TRBD1 (6 bases). Trimming removed 0 bases at V and 4 bases at J, with 16 bases between. The CDR3 totals 16 residues. Germline-derived CDR1 and CDR2 are SGHRS and YFSETQ. The CDR3 DNA follows: TGCGCCAGCAGCTTGGAAGCGGTGGGGGCTGGCACTGAAGCTTTCTTT. Amino acids: CASSLEAVGAGTEAFF.

This clonotype was observed many times. V usage is TRBV7-9 and J usage is TRBJ2-7, with D perhaps TRBD2 (6 bases). Germline CDR1 reads SEHNR; CDR2 reads FQNEAQ (reference sequence). Trimming cost V 5 bases and J 2 bases, with 22 bases left between them. The CDR3 length is 17 residues. In nucleotides, the CDR3 is TGTGCCAGCAGCCCGGGACTTCCTTCCAGTCGACCCTACGAGCAGTACTTC. Translating it yields CASSPGLPSSRPYEQYF.

This clonotype was seen ten or more times. V is TRBV28 and J is TRBJ1-2; TRBD1 is a possible D gene (6 bases). CDR1 MDHEN and CDR2 SYDVKM come from the germline V gene. V dropped 2 bases and J dropped 2 bases, with 12 bases sitting between them. This CDR3 is built from 15 residues. This CDR3 reads CASSLQGQPNYGYTF. The CDR3 DNA is TGTGCCAGCAGTTTACAAGGACAGCCCAACTATGGCTACACCTTC.

This clonotype occurred a few times. V is TRBV3-1 and J is TRBJ2-2; 7 nucleotides match TRBD2. With 3 bases clipped from V and 7 bases from J, the junction kept 14 bases outside the gene matches. The germline CDR1 and CDR2 sequences are LGHDT and YNNKEL (reference sequence). CDR3 size: 17 residues. CDR3 region: CASSQESQAGVDGELFF. The CDR3 DNA reads TGTGCCAGCAGCCAGGAGAGTCAGGCGGGAGTGGACGGGGAGCTGTTTTTT.

The chain employs TRBV20-1 and TRBJ2-2; D possibly corresponds to TRBD2 (6 bases). Per germline, CDR1 DFQATT and CDR2 SNEGSKA (reference sequence). The V end was cut by 0 bases, the J end by 4 bases, with 12 bases between. CDR3 length equals 15 residues. The CDR3 DNA reads as TGCAGTGCTAGAGATCTTGGAGGGAGCACCGGGGAGCTGTTTTTT. Its translation: CSARDLGGSTGELFF.

This clonotype was detected once. J is TRBJ1-3 and V is TRBV12-3 or TRBV12-4, with a weak D call TRBD1 (6 bases). Trimming removed 2 bases from V and 0 bases from J, with 17 bases in between. The CDR3 runs to 18 residues. The CDR3 sequence: CASSLRGVGRSSGNTIYF. DNA for the CDR3: TGTGCCAGCAGTTTAAGGGGGGTGGGGAGGAGCTCTGGAAACACCATATATTTT.

This clonotype has at least ten counts. This chain links TRBV11-3 with TRBJ1-2; 8 bases are shared with TRBD1. This CDR3 has 15 residues. With V trimmed by 0 bases and J by 4 bases, 4 bases remained unmatched. CDR1 is SGHNT and CDR2 is YENEEA in the germline V gene. CDR3 DNA: TGTGCCAGCAGCTTAGAACAGGGGGAGGTCTATGGCTACACCTTC. Translating it yields CASSLEQGEVYGYTF.

This clonotype was observed many times. The chain carries TRBV2 and TRBJ2-5; TRBD2 aligns across 13 bases. This CDR3 spans 15 amino acids. Germline-derived CDR1 and CDR2 are SNHLY and FYNNEI. V lost 3 bases to trimming and J lost 5 bases; unmatched junction nucleotides: 3. CDR3 amino acids: CASSDGLAGAETQYF. The CDR3, as DNA: TGTGCCAGCAGTGACGGACTAGCGGGAGCGGAGACCCAGTACTTC.

This clonotype was recorded at least ten times. The chain has TRBV5-1 and TRBJ1-1; TRBD1 matches at 9 bases. Trimming at V came to 0 bases and at J to 4 bases, leaving 4 bases not matched to a gene. The CDR3 is 15 amino acids. Germline CDR1 is SGHRS and CDR2 is YFSETQ. Written as DNA, the CDR3 is TGCGCCAGCAGCTTGGCCGGGACAGGGACCACTGAAGCTTTCTTT. Amino acid sequence: CASSLAGTGTTEAFF.

The chain has TRBV6-1 and TRBJ2-2, with 12 positions matching TRBD2. Trimming cost V 5 bases and J 3 bases; bases outside gene matches: 7. The V gene's germline CDR1 is MNHNS and CDR2 SASEGT. This CDR3 comprises 17 residues. The CDR3 is CASSPTGTSGYTGELFF. The CDR3 nucleotides read TGTGCCAGCAGTCCGACAGGGACTAGCGGGTACACCGGGGAGCTGTTTTTT.

Notes on this clonotype: A read error is possible here, since a much larger clone lies one base away. CDR3 protein: CSASTPSSSYEQYF. The CDR3 region has the DNA TGCAGTGCTAGTACTCCCTCGAGCTCCTACGAGCAGTACTTC. The chain links TRBV20-1 to TRBJ2-7; D is uncertain. The V end lost 3 bases, the J end lost 0 bases, and 12 bases lay between the germline ends. CDR3 size: 14 residues. Germline CDR1 reads DFQATT; CDR2 reads SNEGSKA (reference sequence).

In this sample, this clonotype turned up many times. The V and J genes are TRBV28 and TRBJ2-2; 13 bases fit TRBD2. The CDR3 consists of 16 residues. Germline-derived CDR1 and CDR2 are MDHEN and SYDVKM. The junction had 8 bases not matched to a gene; V was cut back by 5 bases and J by 8 bases. The CDR3 is CASSRRTSGSSGELFF. Here the CDR3 DNA reads TGTGCCAGCAGTCGCAGGACTAGCGGGAGTTCTGGGGAGCTGTTTTTT.

Only a few counts were recorded for this clonotype. The gene calls are TRBV6-1 and TRBJ2-4; no clear D gene. Trimming removed 1 base from V and 3 bases from J, with 4 bases in between. There are 13 residues in the CDR3. Germline assignment: CDR1 MNHNS and CDR2 SASEGT. DNA of the CDR3: TGTGCCAGCAGTGAAGGGGTCAAAAACATTCAGTACTTC. Translating gives CASSEGVKNIQYF.

The chain has TRBV6-5 and TRBJ1-5; D ambiguous. Trimming took off 7 bases at V and 4 bases at J, with 17 bases between the two ends. The CDR3 is 15 residues long. Germline V gene sequence: CDR1 MNHEY, CDR2 SVGAGI. The CDR3 protein is CASNSATQGNQPQHF. The DNA for the CDR3 is TGTGCCAGCAATTCTGCTACGCAAGGTAATCAGCCCCAGCATTTT.

V usage is TRBV19 and J usage is TRBJ2-5; D gene ambiguous. Germline CDR1 and CDR2: LNHDA and SQIVND (reference sequence). The V end lost 5 bases, the J end lost 9 bases, and 13 bases lay between the germline ends. The CDR3 length is 12 residues. The CDR3 DNA reads as TGTGCCAGTAGTTCTTACAGTGCGGCCCAGTACTTC. Its translation is CASSSYSAAQYF.

This clonotype was recorded at least ten times. This sequence joins TRBV12-3 or TRBV12-4 and TRBJ2-4; D is uncertain. The CDR3 runs 12 residues. V lost 2 bases, J lost 9 bases, and 8 bases lay in between. CDR3 sequence (DNA): TGTGCCAGCAGTTTAAGCCCGGGCATTCAGTACTTC. Its protein product is CASSLSPGIQYF.

This clonotype was observed a single time. The rearrangement joins TRBV5-1 to TRBJ2-4; 14 positions match TRBD2. This CDR3 region has 18 residues. J lost 0 bases, V lost 3 bases, and 5 bases had no gene match. In germline, CDR1 is SGHRS, CDR2 YFSETQ. Here the CDR3 DNA reads TGCGCCAGCAGCTCGGGACTAGCGGGAGCCGAAGCCAAAAACATTCAGTACTTC. It is translated as CASSSGLAGAEAKNIQYF. Together with reference TRBV5-1 and TRBJ2-4, the CDR3 gives the full variable domain: KAGVTQTPRYLIKTRGQQVTLSCSPISGHRSVSWYQQTPGQGLQFLFEYFSETQRNKGNFPGRFSGRQFSNSRSEMNVSTLELGDSALYLCASSSGLAGAEAKNIQYFGAGTRLSVL.

The chain joins TRBV28 to TRBJ1-1; a weak D match, TRBD1 (6 bases). Trimming pared 3 bases from V and 0 bases from J, leaving 14 bases between. The CDR3 runs to 16 residues. Germline CDR1 and CDR2: MDHEN and SYDVKM. Written as DNA, the CDR3 is TGTGCCAGCAGTTTCAGGGGTTCGTTTTTGAACACTGAAGCTTTCTTT. This gives the protein CASSFRGSFLNTEAFF.

This clonotype was detected many times. The rearrangement joins TRBV20-1 to TRBJ2-7; D unclear. Trimming took 2 bases from V and 6 from J, leaving 5 bases between them. The CDR3 extends over 10 amino acids. Germline lookup yields CDR1 DFQATT and CDR2 SNEGSKA (reference sequence). This CDR3 reads CSARPLEQYF. The DNA for the CDR3 is TGCAGTGCTAGACCCCTCGAGCAGTACTTC.